This T cell receptor (beta chain) was recorded in a study of early T cells in non-severe SARS-CoV-2 infection. About the research overall: Whole-blood bulk RNA, unsorted, was sequenced, and chains were unpaired. Study-wide points: Anti-spike CD8 responses were favored in VDJdb matching, and private and CD4 specificities were missed.

The CDR3 consists of 15 residues. With V trimmed by 0 bases and J by 1 base, 3 bases remained unmatched. Germline CDR1 SGDLS, CDR2 YYNGEE. This clonotype appeared many times. The antigen is undetermined. Individual cDNA molecules were tagged with unique molecular identifiers. TCRdb called the 5' RACE reads again in MiXCR, with one record for every CDR3 protein. The sample carries more than 55,000 distinct CDR3 sequences, roughly an eighth recorded once. The TCR comes from an adult who was a healthcare worker with PCR-confirmed SARS-CoV-2 infection or an uninfected control (not recorded which). The chain combines TRBV9 with TRBJ2-5; 7 bases agree with TRBD1. The material sequenced was whole blood. The CDR3 DNA follows: TGTGCCAGCAGCGTAGTCGGGACAGCCCAAGAGACCCAGTACTTC. Residues: CASSVVGTAQETQYF. Full variable domain (missing parts from reference TRBV9 and TRBJ2-5): DSGVTQTPKHLITATGQRVTLRCSPRSGDLSVYWYQQSLDQGLQFLIQYYNGEERAKGNILERFSAQQFPDLHSELNLSSLELGDSALYFCASSVVGTAQETQYFGPGTRLLVL.